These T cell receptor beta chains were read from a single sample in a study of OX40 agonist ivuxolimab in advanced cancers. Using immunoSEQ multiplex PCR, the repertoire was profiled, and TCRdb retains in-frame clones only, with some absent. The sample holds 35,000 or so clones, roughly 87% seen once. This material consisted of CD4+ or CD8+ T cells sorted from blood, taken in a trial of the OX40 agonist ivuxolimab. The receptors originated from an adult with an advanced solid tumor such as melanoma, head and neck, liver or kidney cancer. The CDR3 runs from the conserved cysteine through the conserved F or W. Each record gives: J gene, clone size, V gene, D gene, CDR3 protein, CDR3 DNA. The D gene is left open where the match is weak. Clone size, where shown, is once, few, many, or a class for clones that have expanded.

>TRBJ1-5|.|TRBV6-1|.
CASSEFGQMTNQPQHF
TGTGCCAGCAGTGAATTCGGACAGATGACCAATCAGCCCCAGCATTTT
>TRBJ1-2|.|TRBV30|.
CAWSDGSPRDGYTF
TGTGCCTGGAGTGATGGGTCCCCCCGGGATGGCTACACCTTC
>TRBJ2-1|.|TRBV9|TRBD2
CASSVVSGGASDEQFF
TGTGCCAGCAGCGTAGTTAGCGGGGGGGCCTCGGATGAGCAGTTCTTC
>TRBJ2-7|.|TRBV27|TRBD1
CASRGQGNYEQYF
TGTGCCAGCAGGGGACAGGGTAATTACGAGCAGTACTTC
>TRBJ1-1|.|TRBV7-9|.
CASSLEFGGRMMNTEAFF
TGTGCCAGCAGCTTAGAGTTCGGGGGGCGAATGATGAACACTGAAGCTTTCTTT
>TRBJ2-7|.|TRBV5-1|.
CASNSHDYEQYF
TGCGCCAGCAACTCACATGACTACGAGCAGTACTTC
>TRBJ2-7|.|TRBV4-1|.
CASSQGRLYEQYF
TGCGCCAGCAGCCAAGGACGGCTCTACGAGCAGTACTTC
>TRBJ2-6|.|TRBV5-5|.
CASSESLGTGANVLTF
TGTGCCAGCAGCGAAAGCTTAGGAACTGGGGCCAACGTCCTGACTTTC
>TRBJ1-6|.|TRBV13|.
CASSLGDSFNSPLHF
TGTGCCAGCAGCTTAGGGGACAGTTTTAATTCACCCCTCCACTTT
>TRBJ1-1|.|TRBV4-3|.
CANGLQTRVTEAFF
TGCGCCAACGGCCTCCAGACAAGGGTCACTGAAGCTTTCTTT
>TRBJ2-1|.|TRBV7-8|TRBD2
CASSFTERGHEQFF
TGTGCCAGCAGCTTTACCGAGCGGGGTCATGAGCAGTTCTTC
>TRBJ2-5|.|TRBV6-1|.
CASSIYRGGETQYF
TGTGCCAGCAGTATCTACAGGGGGGGGGAGACCCAGTACTTC
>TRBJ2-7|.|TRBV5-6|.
CASSFMDNEQYF
TGTGCCAGCAGCTTCATGGACAACGAGCAGTACTTC
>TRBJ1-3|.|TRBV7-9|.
CASSPLGVSGNTIYF
TGTGCCAGCAGCCCTCTCGGCGTCTCTGGAAACACCATATATTTT
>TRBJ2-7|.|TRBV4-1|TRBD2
CASSQPGTSGGFKYF
TGCGCCAGCAGCCAACCCGGGACTAGCGGGGGGTTTAAGTACTTC
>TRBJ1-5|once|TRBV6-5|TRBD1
CASSYSLGQDQPQHF
TGTGCCAGCAGTTACTCCCTTGGACAGGATCAGCCCCAGCATTTT
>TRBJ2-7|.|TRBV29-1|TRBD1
CSAGTGGYEQYF
TGCAGCGCCGGGACAGGGGGCTACGAGCAGTACTTC